This T cell receptor beta chain was identified during a study of blood T cells in healthy people across ages. Then a second PCR, running about 6 to 11 cycles, was carried out with a sample-barcoded 5' primer and a J-beta primer mix. TCRdb independently ran MiXCR on the 5' RACE reads; one entry per CDR3 protein. The sample holds some 800,000 distinct CDR3 sequences, about 42% seen once. The specimen sequenced was blood. This clonotype was sampled from a man in his sixties in good health.

CDR3 DNA: TGTGCCAGCAGCGTCAGGACGCCTCCGGAGACCCAGTACTTC. Translated: CASSVRTPPETQYF. The chain uses TRBV11-3 and TRBJ2-7; D ambiguous. Near its end, the DNA agrees better with TRBJ2-5, so the J call may be wrong. There are 14 residues in the CDR3. Germline CDR1 is SGHNT and CDR2 is YENEEA.